This TCR beta chain stems from a study of blood T cells in healthy people across ages (dated by TCRdb to between 2014 and 2017). At the level of the whole study: In model experiments, template switching captured about one uniquely barcoded TCR beta cDNA molecule for every two T cells. The study measured age-related changes in TCR beta repertoire diversity using deep sequencing normalized with unique cDNA molecular identifiers. Donors were grouped into four age groups: young (average approximately 16 years), middle-aged (under 40), aged (around 66) and long-lived (82). To avoid experimental bias, donors of different ages were randomly spread across the sequencing lanes. The study analyzed two additional independent replicas of 1 million unique cDNA reads from the same blood draw for two donors, one aged 18 to 29 and one aged 80 or older. What the study reported, not specific to this receptor: Donor CMV infection status was unknown, potentially confounding age-related changes in expanded clonotypes. As age increased, observed TCR beta diversity per million T cells dropped in a roughly linear way, and a significant reduction was already evident by age 40. Compared with the aged group, the long-lived group had more naive CD4+ T cells, fewer expanded clones and increased TCR diversity, suggesting age selection. Estimates of total diversity based on one million sequenced T cells were regarded as lower bounds and as underestimates. Conclusive comparison of naive and antigen-experienced compartments was prevented by the profiling of bulk unsorted PBMCs. The percentage of naive T cells measured by flow cytometry correlated strongly with observed TCR beta diversity.

The library was prepared using 5' RACE. The sample was run on an Illumina HiSeq 2500. The second PCR ran for roughly 7 to 11 cycles and used a J-beta primer mix along with a sample-barcoded 5' primer. Each TCR beta cDNA molecule received a unique molecular identifier from a template-switch 5' adaptor carrying 12 random nucleotides. Each sample yielded at least 3 million CDR3-containing paired-end reads. First-strand cDNA was synthesized from all RNA with the Mint cDNA synthesis kit, primed by a TRBC-specific oligonucleotide. Following uracil-DNA glycosylase treatment, a first 18-cycle PCR with universal primers M1SS and BC2_uni_R was performed on all cDNA. The paper's processing steps were these. For normalization, 1 million high-quality reads, each with a distinct molecular identifier, were randomly selected from each sample. Instead of being binned into consensus sequences, reads with shared molecular identifiers were discarded. MiTCR, run with a Q25 quality threshold and the strictest error-elimination algorithm, handled CDR3 identification, clonotype clustering and error correction. A nonparametric unseen species model using Euler transformation provided a lower-bound estimate of total TCR beta diversity. Through fastp at Q25 and MiXCR, TCRdb rebuilt clones from the public reads, retaining in-frame beta chains. Rows are combined by CDR3 protein, so each entry shows the most common genes and DNA. The V and J calls come from TCRdb's annotation, not from the publication. Within this sample are around 1,100,000 distinct CDR3 sequences, with 30% to 40% of them counted one time only. The biggest ten clones account for around 12% of the sample.

Systemically healthy Caucasian individuals from Russia, approximately 39 in total and aged about 6 to 90 years, were included as donors. Ten milliliters of peripheral blood were drawn from each donor into EDTA-treated Vacutainer tubes. PBMCs were isolated by Ficoll-Paque density-gradient centrifugation, with at least 6 million obtained per sample. Trizol reagent was used to extract total RNA from PBMCs, with at least 6 micrograms per sample. Naive CD45RAhigh/CD27high T cell percentages were measured by flow cytometry on a PBMC aliquot from every donor. About this clonotype: The antigen it binds to is not known. Base qualities are missing; no much larger clone stands one base away.

According to the germline V gene, CDR1 reads MGHRA and CDR2 reads YSYEKL. V loses 4 bases of germline sequence and J loses 4 bases, and the interval between the two ends is 11 bases. The CDR3 holds 13 amino acids from the cysteine to the phenylalanine. Only the CDR3 region is kept as DNA, spanning 39 bases read in frame from base 1. Input material: blood. The TCR was taken from a man younger than 30 in good health. The V gene is TRBV4-1 and the J gene is TRBJ2-7; the D region possibly corresponds to TRBD2 (6 bases align). The DNA sequence is TGCGCCAGCAGCCGCGGGACCTTATACGAGCAGTACTTC. Its translation reads: CASSRGTLYEQYF.